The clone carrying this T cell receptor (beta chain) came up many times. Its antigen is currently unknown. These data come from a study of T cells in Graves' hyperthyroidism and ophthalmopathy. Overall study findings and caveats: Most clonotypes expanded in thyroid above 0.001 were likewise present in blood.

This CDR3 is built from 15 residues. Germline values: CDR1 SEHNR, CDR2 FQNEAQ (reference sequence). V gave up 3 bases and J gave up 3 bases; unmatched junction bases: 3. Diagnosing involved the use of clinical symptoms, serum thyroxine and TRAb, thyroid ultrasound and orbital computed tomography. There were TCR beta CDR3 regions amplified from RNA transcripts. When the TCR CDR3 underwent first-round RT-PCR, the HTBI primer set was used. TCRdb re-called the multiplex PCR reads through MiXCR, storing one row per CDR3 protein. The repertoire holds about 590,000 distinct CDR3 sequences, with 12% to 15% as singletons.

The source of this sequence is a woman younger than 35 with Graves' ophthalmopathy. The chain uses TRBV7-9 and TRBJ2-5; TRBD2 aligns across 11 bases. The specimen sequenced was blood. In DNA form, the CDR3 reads TGTGCCAGCAGCTTCTTACTAGCGGGAGAAGAGACCCAGTACTTC. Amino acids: CASSFLLAGEETQYF.